Presented here are 7 T cell receptor beta chains from one specimen sequenced in a study of response to subunit inactivated influenza vaccine. TCRdb analysed the RT-PCR reads with MiXCR anew, one entry per CDR3 protein. The sample comprises fewer than 650,000 distinct CDR3 sequences, under 15% of which are singletons, and under 15% rests with the top ten. The sequences come from PBMCs from blood, collected about 40 days after vaccination. The source of these receptors is a man in his fifties or sixties who received an inactivated influenza vaccine.

This clonotype was seen more than once but under ten times. CDR3 coding DNA: TGTGCCAGCAGCTTCGGGCTAGCGGGAACTATCTACAATGAGCAGTTCTTC. Translated, it gives CASSFGLAGTIYNEQFF. The rearrangement joins TRBV5-5 to TRBJ2-1; 9 bases are a match to TRBD2. The CDR3 spans 17 residues. V shed 2 bases, J shed 3 bases, and the junction held 9 bases outside the gene matches. CDR1 is SGHKS, CDR2 YYEKEE, per germline (reference sequence).

This clonotype was observed many times. CDR3 bases: TGCAGTGCTAGAGTGGATATCAATGAGCAGTTCTTC. It encodes CSARVDINEQFF. The genes are TRBV20-1 and TRBJ2-1; no definite D call. CDR3 length: 12 amino acids. Germline-derived CDR1 and CDR2 are DFQATT and SNEGSKA (reference sequence). The V end lost 1 base, the J end lost 6 bases, and 7 bases lay between the germline ends.

This clonotype was observed a few times. The J gene is TRBJ1-4, the V gene TRBV20-1; tentative D call: TRBD1 (5 bases). Germline V gene sequence: CDR1 DFQATT, CDR2 SNEGSKA (reference sequence). The germline V and J ends were trimmed by 0 bases and 7 bases, with 9 bases remaining between them. The CDR3 is made up of 13 amino acids. CDR3 sequence: CSARDRGSEKLFF. The CDR3 DNA sequence: TGCAGTGCTAGAGATAGGGGCAGTGAAAAACTGTTTTTT.

The chain has TRBV20-1 and TRBJ2-7; no clear D gene. The CDR3 runs 12 residues. The germline V gene encodes CDR1 DFQATT and CDR2 SNEGSKA (reference sequence). V lost 3 bases and J lost 1, with 7 bases in between. The CDR3, as DNA: TGCAGTGCTAGGGGGAATTCCTACGAGCAGTACTTC. Translated: CSARGNSYEQYF.

In this sample, this clonotype turned up many times. This chain connects TRBV6-5 to TRBJ2-5, with D perhaps matching TRBD1 (5 bases). Germline V CDR1 and CDR2: MNHEY, SVGAGI. The CDR3 length is 14 residues. The V gene lost 0 bases and the J gene lost 4 bases, with 9 bases spanning the gap. The CDR3 nucleotides read TGTGCCAGCAGTTACTCTTCAGGGTCAGAGACCCAGTACTTC. Its protein product is CASSYSSGSETQYF.

V and J are TRBV28 and TRBJ2-5; 8 nucleotides align to TRBD1. The CDR3 has 14 residues. CDR1 MDHEN and CDR2 SYDVKM come from the germline V gene. Trimming removed 7 bases from V and 4 bases from J; junction bases left unmatched: 8. This CDR3 reads CASTNRGARETQYF. The CDR3 coding sequence is TGTGCCAGCACCAACAGGGGGGCGCGAGAGACCCAGTACTTC.

About this clonotype itself: The junction departs from the called germline gene at one end, perhaps through a read error. The rearrangement uses TRBV20-1 and TRBJ2-5; 13 nucleotides align to TRBD2. The CDR3 is 16 amino acids. In germline, CDR1 is DFQATT, CDR2 SNEGSKA (reference sequence). The CDR3 DNA reads as TGCTGTGCTATTCCGGGACTAGCGGGGTTGGAAGAGACCCAGTACTTC. Translated, it gives CCAIPGLAGLEETQYF.